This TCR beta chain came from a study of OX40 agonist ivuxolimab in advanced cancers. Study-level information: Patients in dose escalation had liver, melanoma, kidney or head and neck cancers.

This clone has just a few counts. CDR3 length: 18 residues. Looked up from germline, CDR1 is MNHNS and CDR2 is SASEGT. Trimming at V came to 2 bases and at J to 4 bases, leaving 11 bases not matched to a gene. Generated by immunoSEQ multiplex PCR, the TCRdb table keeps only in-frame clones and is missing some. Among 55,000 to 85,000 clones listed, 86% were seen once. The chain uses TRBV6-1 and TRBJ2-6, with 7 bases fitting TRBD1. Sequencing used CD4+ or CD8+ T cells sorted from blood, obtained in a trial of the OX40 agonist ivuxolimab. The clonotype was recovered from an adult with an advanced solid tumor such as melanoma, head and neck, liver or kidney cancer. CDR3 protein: CASSEFGRGLAGANVLTF. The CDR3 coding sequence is TGTGCCAGCAGTGAATTCGGCAGGGGGTTGGCCGGGGCCAACGTCCTGACTTTC.